The 17 T cell receptor beta chains in this list originate from one sample, sequenced in a study of cytomegalovirus exposure and HLA in healthy donors. Method: immunoSEQ multiplex PCR; TCRdb's copy keeps in-frame clones and lacks some. The data contain 300,000 to 350,000 clones, approximately 86% of them singletons. Sequences were obtained from PBMCs. These receptors were taken from a man aged 25-40 years in good health and CMV-seronegative.

The chain recombines TRBV5-4 with TRBJ1-3, with D unresolved. The germline CDR1 and CDR2 sequences are SGHNT and YYREEE (reference sequence). The CDR3 extends over 17 amino acids. Between the trimmed V and J ends, which lost 3 bases and 4 bases, there was a span of 20 bases. CDR3 residues: CASSSPGLSGLGNTIYF. Written as DNA, the CDR3 is TGTGCCAGCAGCTCGCCGGGGTTATCGGGATTGGGAAACACCATATATTTT.

The rearrangement links TRBV10-2 to TRBJ1-2; 7 bases map to TRBD1. CDR1 WSHSY and CDR2 SAAADI come from the germline V gene. J gave up 4 bases and V 5 bases, and 13 bases lay outside the gene matches. The CDR3 extends over 16 amino acids. For the CDR3, the DNA is TGCGCCAGCAGTCCCCACGAGGGGGCATCTCGCTATGGCTACACCTTC. This translates into CASSPHEGASRYGYTF.

The V and J genes are TRBV10-1 and TRBJ2-1; D is perhaps TRBD1 (6 bases). The CDR3 length is 14 residues. In germline, CDR1 is WNHNN, CDR2 SYGVQD (reference sequence). Trimming cost V 2 bases and J 4 bases, with 9 bases left between them. CDR3 bases: TGCGCCAGCAGTGAGGGGGGCTCGTACAATGAGCAGTTCTTC. Translated: CASSEGGSYNEQFF.

This clone has only one observation. The genes are TRBV7-9 and TRBJ1-4, with D uncertain. Trimming stripped 1 base from V and 5 bases from J, with 14 bases between. The CDR3 is 16 residues long. Per germline, CDR1 SEHNR and CDR2 FQNEAQ (reference sequence). The chain's CDR3 is CASSLDSRVGNEKLFF. The CDR3 nucleotides are TGTGCCAGCAGCTTAGACTCGAGGGTTGGGAATGAAAAACTGTTTTTT.

This clone was counted at least ten times. This rearrangement joins TRBV6-5 to TRBJ2-7; TRBD1 is a possible D gene (5 bases). The CDR3 loop spans 12 amino acids. Germline values: CDR1 MNHEY, CDR2 SVGAGI. The ends were cut back, 1 base at V and 5 bases at J, with 6 bases in the middle. The CDR3 DNA sequence: TGTGCCAGCAGTTACTTAGGGGACGAGCAGTACTTC. Its translation: CASSYLGDEQYF.

The rearrangement links TRBV2 to TRBJ1-1; D is ambiguous. There are 11 residues in the CDR3. V dropped 8 bases and J dropped 10 bases, with 14 bases sitting between them. Germline-derived CDR1 and CDR2 are SNHLY and FYNNEI. CDR3 amino acids: CASVRLRGAFF. In DNA form, the CDR3 reads TGTGCCAGCGTCCGCCTTCGGGGAGCTTTCTTT.

This clone was counted once. The CDR3 DNA reads TGTGCCAGCAGCTTAAATCCGGCAGGGGGTGCAGATACGCAGTATTTT. It translates to CASSLNPAGGADTQYF. The rearrangement links TRBV11-2 to TRBJ2-3, with 7 bases that match TRBD1. V gave up 2 bases and J gave up 4 bases; unmatched junction bases: 9. Germline loops: CDR1 SGHAT, CDR2 FQNNGV. The CDR3 has 16 residues.

This clone was picked up one time. The chain joins TRBV13 to TRBJ2-3; a possible D gene is TRBD2 (6 bases). CDR1 and CDR2 (germline): PRHDT, FYEKMQ (reference sequence). This CDR3 has 16 residues. Between the trimmed V and J ends, which lost 1 base and 3 bases, there was a span of 14 bases. CDR3 region: CASSLDVVGGTDTQYF. The CDR3 DNA is TGTGCCAGCAGCTTAGACGTTGTGGGGGGAACAGATACGCAGTATTTT.

The chain combines TRBV7-9 with TRBJ2-1; TRBD1 agrees at 7 bases. The CDR3 is made up of 16 amino acids. Germline V gene sequence: CDR1 SEHNR, CDR2 FQNEAQ (reference sequence). V gave up 7 bases and J gave up 3 bases; unmatched junction bases: 12. CDR3: CASTNIFDRVYNEQFF. The CDR3 nucleotides are TGTGCCAGCACTAATATATTCGACAGGGTCTACAATGAGCAGTTCTTC.

The chain carries TRBV7-9 and TRBJ1-4, with 10 bases aligning to TRBD1. Germline values: CDR1 SEHNR, CDR2 FQNEAQ (reference sequence). The CDR3 has 15 residues. Losses at the gene ends were 5 bases for V and 6 bases for J; bases not matched to a gene: 6. The CDR3 loop is CASSRAGTGDEKLFF. In DNA, the CDR3 is TGTGCCAGCAGCCGAGCTGGGACAGGGGATGAAAAACTGTTTTTT.

The rearrangement links TRBV4-3 to TRBJ2-1, with 10 bases aligning to TRBD2. The junction had 3 bases not matched to a gene; V was cut back by 0 bases and J by 4 bases. Per the germline V gene, CDR1 is LGHNA and CDR2 is YSLEER. The CDR3 runs 16 residues. The CDR3 DNA reads TGCGCCAGCAGCCAAGATGCAGCGGGGGGGTACAATGAGCAGTTCTTC. It yields the protein CASSQDAAGGYNEQFF.

The chain links TRBV7-9 to TRBJ2-2; 9 nucleotides align to TRBD2. V lost 3 bases to trimming and J lost 6 bases; unmatched junction nucleotides: 8. This CDR3 has 16 residues. The germline V gene encodes CDR1 SEHNR and CDR2 FQNEAQ (reference sequence). Written as DNA, the CDR3 is TGTGCCAGCAGCTTTGTGCCGGGACTAGCCGCCGGGGAGCTGTTTTTT. It specifies CASSFVPGLAAGELFF.

The chain employs TRBV30 and TRBJ2-1; TRBD2 agrees at 8 bases. CDR3 length equals 15 residues. The germline CDR1 and CDR2 sequences are GTSNPN and SVGIG (reference sequence). The J segment lost 5 bases and the V segment lost 3 bases, leaving 9 bases of the junction unmatched. In DNA form, the CDR3 reads TGTGCCTGGAGGAGCCCCCATAGCGGGAACAATGAGCAGTTCTTC. Translated: CAWRSPHSGNNEQFF.

The chain has TRBV7-9 and TRBJ2-5; 7 bases align to TRBD2. The V gene end was trimmed by 1 base and the J gene end by 2 bases; junction bases not matched to a gene: 7. CDR1 is SEHNR, CDR2 FQNEAQ, per germline (reference sequence). This CDR3 region has 16 residues. CDR3 region: CASSLDIRLAQETQYF. The DNA for the CDR3 is TGTGCCAGCAGCTTAGATATCAGACTAGCACAAGAGACCCAGTACTTC.

J is TRBJ2-5 and V is TRBV7-2, with 10 bases that match TRBD1. The CDR3 spans 15 residues. CDR1 is SGHTA and CDR2 is FQGNSA in the germline V gene. V trimming: 5 bases; J trimming: 4 bases; junction bases outside the gene matches: 7. The CDR3 region is CASSTGTGASETQYF. The CDR3 DNA sequence: TGTGCCAGCAGCACCGGGACAGGGGCCTCAGAGACCCAGTACTTC.

The chain is built from TRBV5-1 and TRBJ2-4, with 9 bases that match TRBD1. J lost 5 bases, V lost 3 bases, and 12 bases had no gene match. CDR1 SGHRS and CDR2 YFSETQ come from the germline V gene. This CDR3 contains 17 residues. CDR3 DNA: TGCGCCAGCAGCTCTGTCACAGGGGGCGCGGGGCAAAACATTCAGTACTTC. It encodes CASSSVTGGAGQNIQYF.

CDR3 nucleotide sequence: TGCGCCAGCAGCCAAGGCTCCAGAGGTGGAGCTTTCTTT. As protein: CASSQGSRGGAFF. The chain couples TRBV4-1 to TRBJ1-1; the D is unclear. Germline loops: CDR1 MGHRA, CDR2 YSYEKL. V was clipped by 1 base and J by 10 bases, with 13 bases between them. The CDR3 spans 13 residues.